Each of the 32 T cell receptor beta chains below was sequenced from the same sample in a study of graft-versus-host responses after intestinal transplantation. The protocol was immunoSEQ multiplex PCR, while the TCRdb copy is restricted to in-frame clones and leaves out a portion. The data contain 920 or so clones, around 54% of them singletons. Co-plated with some 200,000 CFSE-labeled responder cells were some 200,000 irradiated, violet-dye-labeled stimulator cells. The sequences come from alloreactive CD8+ T cells from a mixed lymphocyte reaction culture, collected before transplantation. The subset here: CFSE-low proliferating T cells sorted from approximately 6-day pre-transplant mixed lymphocyte reaction (GvH or HvG direction). The receptors were gathered from a human patient who was an organ donor for intestinal transplantation.

This clone came up a few times. The chain has TRBV7-7 and TRBJ2-7; D assignment may be TRBD1 or TRBD2 (6 bases each). The CDR3 loop spans 14 amino acids. Deletions cut 3 bases from V and 1 base from J, with 10 bases between. Germline assignment: CDR1 SSHAT and CDR2 FNYEAQ (reference sequence). CDR3 loop: CASSLGAGSYEQYF. The CDR3 nucleotides are TGTGCCAGCAGCTTGGGGGCGGGATCCTACGAGCAGTACTTC.

This clone has a handful of counts. This sequence may be a read error, since a much larger clone differs from it by one base. J is TRBJ1-1 and V is TRBV4-1; no clear D. The V and J ends lost 3 bases and 7 bases respectively, with 9 bases between them. The CDR3 spans 12 residues. The germline V gene encodes CDR1 MGHRA and CDR2 YSYEKL. The CDR3 sequence is CASSQIVVEAFF. CDR3 in DNA: TGCGCCAGCAGCCAGATAGTAGTTGAAGCTTTCTTT.

The chain is built from TRBV18 and TRBJ1-1; D may be TRBD1 (5 bases). In germline, CDR1 is KGHSH, CDR2 LQKENI. The CDR3 covers 24 residues. With 3 bases removed from V and 4 bases from J, the gap between germline ends came to 42 bases. The CDR3 sequence is CASSPRLYREETANQQEDFTEAFF. DNA for the CDR3: TGTGCCAGCTCACCCCGCCTTTATAGAGAGGAGACAGCTAACCAACAAGAGGACTTCACTGAAGCTTTCTTT.

The chain joins TRBV5-4 to TRBJ2-7, with TRBD2 identical over 12 bases. The V gene's germline CDR1 is SGHNT and CDR2 YYREEE (reference sequence). J was trimmed by 4 bases and V by 2 bases; bases with no gene match: 7. The CDR3 spans 16 residues. CDR3 sequence reads: CASSLHATSGRYEQYF. As DNA, the CDR3 is TGTGCCAGCAGCTTACATGCGACTAGCGGGAGATACGAGCAGTACTTC.

This clone is termed large (0.1 to 1%). V and J are TRBV6-1 and TRBJ1-3, with TRBD1 matching 7 bases. J was trimmed by 0 bases and V by 3 bases; bases with no gene match: 8. CDR1 and CDR2 from the germline V gene are MNHNS and SASEGT. CDR3 size: 17 residues. This CDR3 reads CASSDLTRDSSGNTIYF. In DNA form, the CDR3 reads TGTGCCAGCAGTGACTTAACCCGGGACAGCTCTGGAAACACCATATATTTT.

This clone appeared a single time. The chain joins TRBV5-4 to TRBJ1-2, with D possibly matching TRBD1 (5 bases). There are 16 residues in the CDR3. Trimming removed 7 bases from V and 4 bases from J, with 23 bases in between. The germline gives CDR1 SGHNT, CDR2 YYREEE (reference sequence). CDR3 amino acids: CASDSSVPGKIYGYTF. The CDR3 nucleotides are TGTGCCAGCGACAGCAGCGTACCAGGAAAGATCTATGGCTACACCTTC.

V is TRBV7-3 and J is TRBJ1-1; no definite D call. The CDR3 length is 13 residues. Germline CDR1 and CDR2: SGHTA and FQGTGA. The V end was cut by 3 bases, the J end by 0 bases, with 5 bases between. This CDR3 reads CASSLSVNTEAFF. The CDR3 DNA is TGTGCCAGCAGCTTGTCTGTGAACACTGAAGCTTTCTTT. Full variable domain (remainder filled in from reference TRBV7-3 and TRBJ1-1): GAGVSQTPSNKVTEKGKYVELRCDPISGHTALYWYRQSLGQGPEFLIYFQGTGAADDSGLPNDRFFAVRPEGSVSTLKIQRTERGDSAVYLCASSLSVNTEAFFGQGTRLTVV.

V gene TRBV6-4 combines with J gene TRBJ2-5; D uncertain. The CDR3 has 13 residues. V dropped 3 bases and J dropped 2 bases, with 7 bases sitting between them. CDR1 and CDR2 from the germline V gene are MRHNA and SNTAGT. The CDR3 region is CASSEPSQETQYF. Written as DNA, the CDR3 is TGTGCCAGCAGTGAGCCATCTCAAGAGACCCAGTACTTC.

V gene TRBV4-1 combines with J gene TRBJ2-1; maybe TRBD2 (5 bases). Germline CDR1 reads MGHRA; CDR2 reads YSYEKL. Deletions cut 2 bases from V and 2 bases from J, with 10 bases between. The CDR3 is made up of 15 amino acids. DNA for the CDR3: TGCGCCAGCAGCCAACGTAGCGAGACCTACAATGAGCAGTTCTTC. Its translation is CASSQRSETYNEQFF.

This clone was observed once. At one boundary the junction diverges from the germline segment, which might be a read error. The V call is TRBV5-1, the J call TRBJ2-5; 8 bases fit TRBD1. CDR3 length equals 13 residues. The V gene's germline CDR1 is SGHRS and CDR2 YFSETQ. The CDR3: CANSWMDRAEQYF. CDR3 DNA sequence: TGCGCCAACAGCTGGATGGACAGGGCGGAGCAGTACTTC.

The chain links TRBV7-9 to TRBJ2-1, with D unclear. The CDR3 consists of 12 residues. Germline values: CDR1 SEHNR, CDR2 FQNEAQ (reference sequence). Trimming removed 5 bases from V and 5 bases from J, with 7 bases in between. The CDR3 is CASSRPHNEQFF. CDR3 in DNA: TGTGCCAGCAGCCGTCCTCACAATGAGCAGTTCTTC.

Notes on this clone: The junction shows a germline mismatch at one end, possibly a read error. The sample carries other DNA sequences with the same CDR3. The chain combines TRBV7-9 with TRBJ2-3, with TRBD2 identical over 9 bases. Germline V gives CDR1 SEHNR, CDR2 FQNEAQ (reference sequence). This CDR3 comprises 15 residues. CDR3 amino acids: CASSDSGRSTDTQYF. CDR3 nucleotide sequence: TGTGCTAGCAGTGATAGCGGGAGAAGCACAGATACGCAGTATTTT.

The V and J genes are TRBV9 and TRBJ1-6; 8 nucleotides line up with TRBD1. There are 17 residues in the CDR3. In germline, CDR1 is SGDLS, CDR2 YYNGEE. The trim removed 4 bases at V and 9 bases at J, leaving 15 bases unmatched. CDR3 amino acids: CASSPDARVRGRSPLHF. CDR3 sequence (DNA): TGTGCCAGCAGCCCGGATGCCAGGGTCAGGGGGCGTTCACCCCTCCACTTT.

The genes are TRBV5-3 and TRBJ2-6; possible D gene TRBD2, 7 bases. TRBV5-3 has ORF status, its function being uncertain. The V gene lost 7 bases and the J gene lost 1 base, with 21 bases spanning the gap. This CDR3 has 18 residues. The CDR3 sequence: CARRWAGARGSGANVLTF. The CDR3 coding sequence is TGTGCCAGACGCTGGGCGGGGGCGAGGGGGTCTGGGGCCAACGTCCTGACTTTC.

This clone was counted a single time. V is TRBV6-1 and J is TRBJ2-7; TRBD2 agrees at 10 bases. Germline V gene sequence: CDR1 MNHNS, CDR2 SASEGT. Trimming took 2 bases from V and 2 from J; bases not matched to a gene: 9. The CDR3 is 17 amino acids. The CDR3 spells CASSESSGRLGTYEQYF. Here the CDR3 DNA reads TGTGCCAGCAGTGAAAGTAGCGGGAGGCTTGGGACCTACGAGCAGTACTTC.

The sample holds one count of this clone. This rearrangement joins TRBV28 to TRBJ1-2; TRBD1 aligns across 9 bases. V dropped 5 bases and J dropped 1; count of bases not matched to a gene: 5. The CDR3 is 15 amino acids. Germline V gene data show CDR1 as MDHEN and CDR2 as SYDVKM. The chain's CDR3 is CASSGNRGLNYGYTF. The CDR3, as DNA: TGTGCCAGCAGTGGGAACAGGGGGCTTAACTATGGCTACACCTTC.

About this clone itself: Other DNA sequences in this specimen translate into the identical CDR3. This rearrangement joins TRBV6-4 to TRBJ2-3; 10 positions match TRBD2. This CDR3 is built from 16 residues. Unmatched junction bases numbered 1, after V lost 0 bases and J lost 1 base. Germline V gives CDR1 MRHNA, CDR2 SNTAGT. The CDR3, as DNA: TGTGCCAGCAGTGACTCGGGGACTAGCGGCACAGATACGCAGTATTTT. It specifies CASSDSGTSGTDTQYF.

This chain connects TRBV25-1 to TRBJ2-5; TRBD1 is a possible D gene (5 bases). Trimming left V 6 bases short and J 2 bases short, with 10 bases between. The length of the CDR3 is 13 residues. Germline values: CDR1 MGHDK, CDR2 SYGVNS. CDR3 in DNA: TGTGCCAGCAGGGCGGACATACAAGAGACCCAGTACTTC. It specifies CASRADIQETQYF.

This clone was seen more than once but under ten times. V and J are TRBV21-1 and TRBJ2-2; the D call in the table, TRBD1, was not verified against the DNA. TRBV21-1 is tagged as a pseudogene. The CDR3 has 14 residues. The CDR3 DNA is TGTGCCAGCAAATACCAGGCGAACACCGGGGAGCTGTTTTTT. Amino acid sequence: CASKYQANTGELFF.

V usage is TRBV11-2 and J usage is TRBJ2-1; D is unresolved. V gave up 5 bases and J gave up 6 bases, with 5 bases separating them. This CDR3 has 11 residues. Germline loops: CDR1 SGHAT, CDR2 FQNNGV. Here the CDR3 DNA reads TGTGCCAGCAGCCTCGGCAATGAGCAGTTCTTC. Translated: CASSLGNEQFF.

This clone was counted only a few times. The chain uses TRBV5-6 and TRBJ1-1, with 7 bases lining up with TRBD1. The V gene end was trimmed by 5 bases and the J gene end by 1 base; junction bases not matched to a gene: 11. Germline V CDR1 and CDR2: SGHDT, YYEEEE. The CDR3 extends over 16 amino acids. The CDR3 loop reads CASSWWTGNKNTEAFF. The CDR3 coding sequence is TGTGCCAGCAGTTGGTGGACAGGTAATAAGAACACTGAAGCTTTCTTT. Full variable domain (rest looked up from reference TRBV5-6 and TRBJ1-1): DAGVTQSPTHLIKTRGQQVTLRCSPKSGHDTVSWYQQALGQGPQFIFQYYEEEERQRGNFPDRFSGHQFPNYSSELNVNALLLGDSALYLCASSWWTGNKNTEAFFGQGTRLTVV.

The chain employs TRBV28 and TRBJ2-5; TRBD2 agrees at 8 bases. The trim removed 3 bases at V and 4 bases at J, leaving 7 bases unmatched. The V gene's germline CDR1 is MDHEN and CDR2 SYDVKM. This CDR3 has 15 amino acids. CDR3: CASSFGREFGETQYF. Here the CDR3 DNA reads TGTGCCAGCAGTTTCGGGAGGGAATTTGGAGAGACCCAGTACTTC.

This clone has a handful of counts. This chain uses TRBV6-5 with TRBJ2-1; unclear D gene. CDR3 length: 11 residues. Trimming pared 6 bases from V and 6 bases from J, leaving 6 bases between. Germline CDR1 and CDR2: MNHEY and SVGAGI. In DNA form, the CDR3 reads TGTGCCAGCAGCATAGCCAATGAGCAGTTCTTC. It specifies CASSIANEQFF.

The chain employs TRBV5-4 and TRBJ1-2; 8 bases match TRBD1. Losses at the gene ends were 5 bases for V and 1 base for J; bases not matched to a gene: 4. This CDR3 region has 14 residues. Germline CDR1 SGHNT, CDR2 YYREEE (reference sequence). The CDR3 reads CASSQTGVNYGYTF. Here the CDR3 DNA reads TGTGCCAGCAGTCAGACAGGGGTTAACTATGGCTACACCTTC.

The chain employs TRBV5-1 and TRBJ1-2; D gene ambiguous. Germline CDR1 and CDR2: SGHRS and YFSETQ. Trimming pared 0 bases from V and 4 bases from J, leaving 19 bases between. The CDR3 has 17 amino acids. The CDR3 DNA follows: TGCGCCAGCAGCTTGGCCGCAGTCTCTCCCCCTCTCTATGGCTACACCTTC. Translating gives CASSLAAVSPPLYGYTF.

V and J are TRBV4-1 and TRBJ1-4; no clear D gene. Trimming removed 3 bases at V and 10 bases at J, with 9 bases between. Germline assignment: CDR1 MGHRA and CDR2 YSYEKL. CDR3 length: 12 residues. The DNA for the CDR3 is TGCGCCAGCAGCCAGGATGGAGGAAAACTGTTTTTT. It translates to CASSQDGGKLFF.

The rearrangement joins TRBV2 to TRBJ2-5; no clear D gene. The CDR3 runs 16 residues. Trimming pared 5 bases from V and 5 bases from J, leaving 21 bases between. The germline V gene encodes CDR1 SNHLY and CDR2 FYNNEI. The CDR3 is CASSPHRSGGSETQYF. The CDR3 DNA sequence: TGTGCCAGCAGTCCACACCGATCGGGTGGTTCTGAGACCCAGTACTTC.

The V call is TRBV18, the J call TRBJ1-5; 9 positions match TRBD1. V gave up 3 bases and J gave up 4 bases; unmatched junction bases: 7. This CDR3 comprises 16 residues. Germline V CDR1 and CDR2: KGHSH, LQKENI. The CDR3 DNA follows: TGTGCCAGCTCACCCTCGGGGACAGGGCTTAATCAGCCCCAGCATTTT. It specifies CASSPSGTGLNQPQHF.

J is TRBJ1-2 and V is TRBV7-4; D remains ambiguous. The V gene lost 11 bases and the J gene lost 0 bases, with 13 bases spanning the gap. The length of the CDR3 is 13 residues. CDR1 is SGHVT, CDR2 SQSDAQ, per germline. CDR3: CALNDLANYGYTF. The CDR3 coding sequence is TGTGCCTTGAACGACCTAGCTAACTATGGCTACACCTTC.

This sequence joins TRBV13 and TRBJ2-7; 7 bases agree with TRBD1. The germline V gene encodes CDR1 PRHDT and CDR2 FYEKMQ (reference sequence). The junction had 6 bases not matched to a gene; V was cut back by 5 bases and J by 5 bases. This CDR3 comprises 13 residues. CDR3 protein: CASSGQGVHEQYF. The CDR3 region has the DNA TGTGCCAGCAGCGGCCAGGGGGTCCACGAGCAGTACTTC. The entire variable domain, with the rest obtained from reference TRBV13 and TRBJ2-7, is as follows: AAGVIQSPRHLIKEKRETATLKCYPIPRHDTVYWYQQGPGQDPQFLISFYEKMQSDKGSIPDRFSAQQFSDYHSELNMSSLELGDSALYFCASSGQGVHEQYFGPGTRLTVT.

This clone has just a few counts. V usage is TRBV6-5 and J usage is TRBJ2-2; D gene unclear. Looked up from germline, CDR1 is MNHEY and CDR2 is SVGAGI. The ends were cut back, 0 bases at V and 5 bases at J, with 7 bases in the middle. CDR3 length equals 14 residues. The DNA for the CDR3 is TGTGCCAGCAGTTACTCTGGGCGGACCGGGGAGCTGTTTTTT. Amino acids: CASSYSGRTGELFF.

V gene TRBV6-7 combines with J gene TRBJ2-7; TRBD1 matches 8 bases. TRBV6-7 is sorted into the ORF group, with uncertain function. The CDR3 extends over 15 amino acids. Trimming cost V 2 bases and J 4 bases; bases outside gene matches: 7. CDR3 loop: CASSYGAGGQYEQYF. In DNA, the CDR3 is TGTGCCAGCAGTTACGGGGCAGGGGGCCAGTACGAGCAGTACTTC.